This paragraph reports one TCR beta chain. No antigen is known for it. Repertoires were generated with immunoSEQ multiplex PCR, while TCRdb's copy carries only in-frame clones and drops some. Of 200,000 to 250,000 clones listed, less than 85% are singletons. V lost 4 bases to trimming and J lost 5 bases, with 18 bases between them. The CDR3 runs to 15 residues. The germline gives CDR1 LGHNA, CDR2 YNFKEQ. The sample belongs to a study of cytomegalovirus exposure and HLA in healthy donors. Findings and caveats of the study: The tendency of first-cohort TCR clusters to co-occur in the approximately 110 validation repertoires was identified by a subsequent analysis. TCR beta chains numbering some 160 were designated cytomegalovirus-associated.

V usage is TRBV4-2 and J usage is TRBJ2-7; D is perhaps TRBD2 (7 bases). The sample consisted of PBMCs. The TCR originated in a woman aged 18-30 years in good health and CMV-seronegative. In nucleotides, the CDR3 is TGTGCCAGCAGCCCCCCCAGAGGGGGGGTTAACGAGCAGTACTTC. It translates to CASSPPRGGVNEQYF.